This T cell receptor (beta chain) was sequenced in a study of blood T cell repertoires in COVID-19. Sequenced by immunoSEQ multiplex PCR; TCRdb stores in-frame clones only, minus some. Of approximately 170,000 clones in the sample, about four fifths are singletons; the top ten hold 2% to 2.5%. The CDR3 covers 15 residues. V lost 1 base, J lost 3 bases, and 13 bases lay in between. Germline V gene sequence: CDR1 SGHTA, CDR2 FQGTGA. Sequencing input: peripheral blood. The chain has TRBV7-3 and TRBJ2-7, with D possibly being TRBD1 (5 bases). This receptor was identified in a woman aged 80 or over with acute or convalescent COVID-19. CDR3 sequence reads: CASSLNPGIGYEQYF. In DNA, the CDR3 is TGTGCCAGCAGCTTAAACCCAGGGATCGGCTACGAGCAGTACTTC.